These 9 T cell receptor beta chains were sequenced from one sample in a study of T-cell memory formation after mild COVID-19. TCRdb re-called the 5' RACE reads with MiXCR, one entry per CDR3 protein. The sample shows fewer than 200,000 distinct CDR3 sequences, about 20% of them seen only once. Sequencing was carried out using PBMCs or a T cell subset sorted from them (not recorded which). The source of these receptors is an adult woman who had mild COVID-19 (a few samples of this study predate the infection). Cell type and time point are not known.

This clonotype turned up a few times. The rearrangement uses TRBV4-3 and TRBJ2-7; 10 nucleotides line up with TRBD2. The CDR3 spans 17 residues. The ends lost 0 bases at V and 4 bases at J; junction bases unmatched: 9. Germline V gene data show CDR1 as LGHNA and CDR2 as YSLEER. The CDR3 protein is CASSQDWAGLARYEQYF. In DNA form, the CDR3 reads TGCGCCAGCAGCCAAGATTGGGCGGGACTAGCGAGATACGAGCAGTACTTC.

This clonotype was detected ten times or more. The chain has TRBV7-6 and TRBJ2-7; D remains ambiguous. Germline assignment: CDR1 SGHVS and CDR2 FNYEAQ. V was pared by 1 base and J by 4 bases, with 8 bases between. CDR3 length: 13 amino acids. This chain's CDR3 is CASSLGQLYEQYF. In DNA form, the CDR3 reads TGTGCCAGCAGCTTAGGTCAACTTTACGAGCAGTACTTC. Full variable domain (remainder filled in from reference TRBV7-6 and TRBJ2-7): GAGVSQSPRYKVTKRGQDVALRCDPISGHVSLYWYRQALGQGPEFLTYFNYEAQQDKSGLPNDRFSAERPEGSISTLTIQRTEQRDSAMYRCASSLGQLYEQYFGPGTRLTVT.

The CDR3 loop reads CSARDIDSQFTGELFF. The CDR3 DNA reads TGCAGTGCTAGAGATATAGACAGTCAGTTCACCGGGGAGCTGTTTTTT. The chain links TRBV20-1 to TRBJ2-2, with D possibly being TRBD1 (5 bases). Germline V gene data show CDR1 as DFQATT and CDR2 as SNEGSKA (reference sequence). CDR3 length: 16 amino acids. Between the trimmed V and J ends, which lost 0 bases and 4 bases, there was a span of 15 bases.

Many counts were recorded for this clonotype. This chain uses TRBV3-1 with TRBJ2-7, with no clear D. This CDR3 is 15 amino acids long. Germline CDR1 and CDR2: LGHDT and YNNKEL (reference sequence). The V end was cut by 2 bases, the J end by 6 bases, with 17 bases between. This CDR3 reads CASSQNQDWSFEQYF. CDR3 bases: TGTGCCAGCAGCCAAAACCAAGATTGGTCGTTCGAGCAGTACTTC.

The CDR3 sequence: CASSQEGTIAYEQYF. DNA for the CDR3: TGCGCCAGCAGCCAAGAAGGGACGATTGCCTACGAGCAGTACTTC. The chain couples TRBV4-1 to TRBJ2-7, with D perhaps matching TRBD1 or TRBD2 (5 bases each). The CDR3 consists of 15 residues. Germline V CDR1 and CDR2: MGHRA, YSYEKL. Trimming stripped 0 bases from V and 2 bases from J, with 11 bases between.

This clonotype was seen more than once but under ten times. The chain carries TRBV29-1 and TRBJ2-2, with D perhaps assigned TRBD1 or TRBD2 (5 bases each). V was trimmed by 1 base and J by 6 bases, leaving 12 bases between them. The CDR3 covers 14 residues. Germline loops: CDR1 SQVTM, CDR2 ANQGSEA. The CDR3 DNA reads TGCAGCGTTGAAGGAGGGGAATGGGCCGGGGAGCTGTTTTTT. It encodes CSVEGGEWAGELFF.

This clonotype was seen more than once but under ten times. This chain uses TRBV7-9 with TRBJ2-2, with D maybe TRBD2 (5 bases). In germline, CDR1 is SEHNR, CDR2 FQNEAQ (reference sequence). CDR3 length: 14 residues. Trimming removed 8 bases from V and 4 bases from J, with 14 bases in between. The CDR3 protein is CASAAGWGTGELFF. In nucleotides, the CDR3 is TGTGCCAGCGCGGCGGGCTGGGGCACCGGGGAGCTGTTTTTT.

For the CDR3, the DNA is TGTGCCAGCAGCCCAGAGGCGGTTCACGAGCAGTACTTC. It codes for CASSPEAVHEQYF. The chain combines TRBV7-6 with TRBJ2-7, with D uncertain. Looked up from germline, CDR1 is SGHVS and CDR2 is FNYEAQ. Trimming took 5 bases from V and 5 from J, leaving 13 bases between them. The CDR3 is 13 amino acids.

This chain joins TRBV7-6 and TRBJ2-3; D may match TRBD1 or TRBD2 (5 bases each). The germline gives CDR1 SGHVS, CDR2 FNYEAQ. This CDR3 is 16 amino acids long. V gave up 5 bases and J gave up 5 bases, with 20 bases separating them. The CDR3 sequence is CASSPRVGAGGDTQYF. CDR3 in DNA: TGTGCCAGCAGCCCACGAGTTGGGGCTGGGGGAGATACGCAGTATTTT.